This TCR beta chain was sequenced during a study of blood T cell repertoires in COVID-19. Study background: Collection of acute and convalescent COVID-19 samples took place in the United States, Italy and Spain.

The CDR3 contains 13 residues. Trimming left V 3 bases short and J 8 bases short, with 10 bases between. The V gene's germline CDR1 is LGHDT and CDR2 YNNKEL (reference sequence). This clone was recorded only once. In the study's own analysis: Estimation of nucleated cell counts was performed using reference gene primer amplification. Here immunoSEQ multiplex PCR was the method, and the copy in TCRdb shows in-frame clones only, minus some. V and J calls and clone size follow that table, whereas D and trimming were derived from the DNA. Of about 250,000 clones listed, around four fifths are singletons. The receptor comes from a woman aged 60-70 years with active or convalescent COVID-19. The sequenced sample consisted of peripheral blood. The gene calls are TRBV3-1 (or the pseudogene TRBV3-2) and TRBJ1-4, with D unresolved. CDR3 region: CASSQAEKEKLFF. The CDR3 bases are TGTGCCAGCAGCCAGGCAGAAAAAGAAAAACTGTTTTTT.